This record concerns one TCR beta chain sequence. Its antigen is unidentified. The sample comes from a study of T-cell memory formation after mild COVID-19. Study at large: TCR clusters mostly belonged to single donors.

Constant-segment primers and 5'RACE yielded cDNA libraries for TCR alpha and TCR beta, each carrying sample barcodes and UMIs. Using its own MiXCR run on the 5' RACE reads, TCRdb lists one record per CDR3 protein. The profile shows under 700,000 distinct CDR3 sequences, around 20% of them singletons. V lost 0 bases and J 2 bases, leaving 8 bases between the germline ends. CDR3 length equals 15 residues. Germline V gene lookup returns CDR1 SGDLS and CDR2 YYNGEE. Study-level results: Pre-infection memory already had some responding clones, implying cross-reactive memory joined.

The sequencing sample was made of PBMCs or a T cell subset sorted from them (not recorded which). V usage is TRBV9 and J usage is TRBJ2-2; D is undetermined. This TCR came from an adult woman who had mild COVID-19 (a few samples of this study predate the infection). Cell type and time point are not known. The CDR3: CASSVGSRNTGELFF. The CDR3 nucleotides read TGTGCCAGCAGCGTAGGTAGCCGAAACACCGGGGAGCTGTTTTTT.